A selection of T cell receptor beta chains follows, all from one sample in a study of shared clonotypes between healthy human individuals. Some clones are missing from TCRdb's copy, which holds only in-frame ones; the method was immunoSEQ multiplex PCR. The sample yields about 560,000 clones, roughly four fifths seen once. Sequences were obtained from PBMCs. The receptor source for this set is a woman aged 40 to 55 in good health. Some clones in this sample may be carry-over from other donors' samples. CDR3s include the opening cysteine and the closing phenylalanine or tryptophan. D genes are given only for firm matches. Size is stated for part of the rows, as once, few or many counts, or as a class when the clone is expanded.

j_call clone_size d_call v_call cdr3_aa cdr3_nt
TRBJ1-1 . . TRBV29-1 CSVGTGGFEAFF TGCAGCGTTGGAACTGGGGGGTTTGAAGCTTTCTTT
TRBJ2-1 . TRBD2 TRBV7-3 CASSLTSGNNEQFF TGTGCCAGCAGCTTAACTAGCGGGAACAATGAGCAGTTCTTC
TRBJ2-7 . TRBD2 TRBV5-1 CASSSSTSGPGEQYF TGCGCCAGCAGCTCCTCGACTAGCGGGCCCGGCGAGCAGTACTTC
TRBJ2-2 . . TRBV2 CASTLAAGELFF TGTGCCAGCACTTTAGCCGCCGGGGAGCTGTTTTTT
TRBJ2-7 . . TRBV10-3 CAISPGFYEQYF TGTGCCATCAGTCCTGGCTTCTACGAGCAGTACTTC
TRBJ2-3 . . TRBV2 CASSVTGVTDTQYF TGTGCCAGCAGCGTGACAGGCGTCACAGATACGCAGTATTTT
TRBJ1-5 . . TRBV27 CASNALGSNQPQHF TGTGCCAGCAACGCTTTAGGAAGCAATCAGCCCCAGCATTTT
TRBJ2-3 . TRBD2 TRBV11-2 CASSRRGSGRATDTQYF TGTGCCAGCAGCAGACGCGGGAGCGGGAGGGCAACAGATACGCAGTATTTT
TRBJ2-7 once . TRBV19 CASSLPGTESYEQYF TGTGCCAGTAGCCTACCGGGGACTGAATCCTACGAGCAGTACTTC
TRBJ1-1 . TRBD1 TRBV10-3 CAISEAGGENTEAFF TGTGCCATCAGTGAAGCAGGGGGCGAGAACACTGAAGCTTTCTTT
TRBJ2-5 . TRBD1 TRBV5-1 CASSLGGGEETQYF TGCGCCAGCAGCTTGGGAGGGGGCGAAGAGACCCAGTACTTC
TRBJ2-2 . TRBD2 TRBV5-1 CASSLIPPGLAGEDTGELFF TGCGCCAGCAGCTTGATTCCCCCGGGACTAGCGGGAGAGGACACCGGGGAGCTGTTTTTT
TRBJ2-7 once TRBD2 TRBV28 CASSPQAGGTYEQYF TGTGCCAGCAGTCCTCAAGCGGGAGGGACCTACGAGCAGTACTTC
TRBJ2-2 few . TRBV7-6 CASSPFTGELFF TGTGCCAGCAGCCCTTTCACCGGGGAGCTGTTTTTT
TRBJ2-1 once . TRBV9 CASSVRGGSASSYNEQFF TGTGCCAGCAGCGTTAGAGGCGGTAGCGCGAGCTCCTACAATGAGCAGTTCTTC
TRBJ2-3 . TRBD1 TRBV5-1 CASSAGQGRADTQYF TGCGCCAGCAGCGCCGGACAGGGGCGCGCAGATACGCAGTATTTT